The rows below give T cell receptor beta chains drawn from one sample of a study of liver allograft versus peripheral blood T cells. MiXCR, applied by TCRdb to the reads, yields one record per CDR3 protein. Of about 8,300 distinct CDR3 sequences listed, roughly 15% were seen once; the top ten hold 2.5% to 3.5%. These TCRs come from a human patient who had a liver transplant. Some T cells may be graft donor cells. The CDR3 runs from the conserved cysteine through the conserved F or W. Each record gives: CDR3 length, J gene, D gene, V gene, clone size, CDR3 protein, CDR3 DNA. The D gene is left open where the match is weak. The size of a clone is reported for some rows only, either as once, few or many, or as a class for expanded clones.

cdr3_length: 13
j_call: TRBJ1-5
d_call: NA
v_call: TRBV6-1
clone_size: medium-sized
cdr3_aa: CASSEKGSQPQHF
cdr3_nt: TGTGCCAGCAGTGAAAAGGGATCCCAGCCCCAGCATTTT

cdr3_length: 13
j_call: TRBJ1-4
d_call: NA
v_call: TRBV27
clone_size: medium-sized
cdr3_aa: CASGGRENEKLFF
cdr3_nt: TGTGCCAGCGGGGGCAGGGAGAATGAAAAACTGTTTTTT

cdr3_length: 14
j_call: TRBJ2-7
d_call: NA
v_call: TRBV13
clone_size: few
cdr3_aa: CASSLRQFNYEQYF
cdr3_nt: TGTGCCAGCAGCTTACGGCAGTTCAACTACGAGCAGTACTTC

cdr3_length: 13
j_call: TRBJ1-6
d_call: NA
v_call: TRBV6-1
clone_size: medium-sized
cdr3_aa: CASNRDNDSPLHF
cdr3_nt: TGTGCCAGCAACAGGGATAATGATTCACCCCTCCACTTT

cdr3_length: 15
j_call: TRBJ2-3
d_call: NA
v_call: TRBV28
clone_size: once
cdr3_aa: CASRSAVGGPDTQYF
cdr3_nt: TGTGCCAGCAGATCAGCGGTCGGAGGCCCAGATACGCAGTATTTT

cdr3_length: 16
j_call: TRBJ1-5
d_call: TRBD1
v_call: TRBV19
clone_size: many
cdr3_aa: CASSIRGTGSYQPQHF
cdr3_nt: TGTGCCAGTAGTATACGAGGGACAGGTTCCTATCAGCCCCAGCATTTT

cdr3_length: 13
j_call: TRBJ1-4
d_call: NA
v_call: TRBV29-1
clone_size: medium-sized
cdr3_aa: CSARDTGNEKLFF
cdr3_nt: TGCAGCGCCCGGGACACCGGTAATGAAAAACTGTTTTTT

cdr3_length: 11
j_call: TRBJ2-5
d_call: NA
v_call: TRBV20-1
clone_size: few
cdr3_aa: CSAGQKETQYF
cdr3_nt: TGCAGTGCTGGACAAAAAGAGACCCAGTACTTC

cdr3_length: 16
j_call: TRBJ2-2
d_call: NA
v_call: TRBV27
clone_size: medium-sized
cdr3_aa: CASSPHREVGSGELFF
cdr3_nt: TGTGCCAGCAGTCCCCACAGGGAGGTAGGGTCCGGGGAGCTGTTTTTT

cdr3_length: 14
j_call: TRBJ1-3
d_call: TRBD1
v_call: TRBV19
clone_size: medium-sized
cdr3_aa: CASSLGTEGNTIYF
cdr3_nt: TGTGCCAGTAGTCTGGGGACAGAGGGAAACACCATATATTTT

cdr3_length: 12
j_call: TRBJ2-7
d_call: NA
v_call: TRBV5-4
clone_size: NA
cdr3_aa: CASSLWPLEQYF
cdr3_nt: TGTGCCAGCAGCTTGTGGCCCCTCGAGCAGTACTTC

cdr3_length: 15
j_call: TRBJ1-1
d_call: NA
v_call: TRBV9
clone_size: NA
cdr3_aa: CASSSDPGRGTEAFF
cdr3_nt: TGTGCCAGCAGCTCTGACCCGGGCCGTGGGACTGAAGCTTTCTTT

cdr3_length: 14
j_call: TRBJ1-4
d_call: NA
v_call: TRBV19
clone_size: medium-sized
cdr3_aa: CASSIGTDREKLFF
cdr3_nt: TGTGCCAGTAGCATCGGGACCGATAGAGAAAAACTGTTTTTT

cdr3_length: 16
j_call: TRBJ2-1
d_call: TRBD2
v_call: TRBV6-5
clone_size: NA
cdr3_aa: CASSFGLAGVWNEQFF
cdr3_nt: TGTGCCAGCAGTTTCGGACTAGCGGGAGTCTGGAATGAGCAGTTCTTC

cdr3_length: 13
j_call: TRBJ2-7
d_call: NA
v_call: TRBV5-1
clone_size: NA
cdr3_aa: CASSLAPGPGQYF
cdr3_nt: TGCGCCAGCAGCTTGGCCCCCGGCCCGGGGCAGTACTTC

cdr3_length: 13
j_call: TRBJ2-7
d_call: NA
v_call: TRBV25-1
clone_size: NA
cdr3_aa: CASSERQIYEQYF
cdr3_nt: TGTGCCAGCAGTGAAAGGCAGATTTACGAGCAGTACTTC

cdr3_length: 14
j_call: TRBJ1-5
d_call: TRBD1
v_call: TRBV29-1
clone_size: medium-sized
cdr3_aa: CSVAGGQGANTQHF
cdr3_nt: TGCAGCGTTGCGGGAGGGCAGGGGGCGAATACCCAGCATTTT

cdr3_length: 15
j_call: TRBJ2-1
d_call: NA
v_call: TRBV19
clone_size: medium-sized
cdr3_aa: CASRPSRGGYNEQFF
cdr3_nt: TGTGCCAGTAGGCCCTCTAGAGGCGGTTACAATGAGCAGTTCTTC

cdr3_length: 13
j_call: TRBJ2-7
d_call: NA
v_call: TRBV12-3/TRBV12-4
clone_size: few
cdr3_aa: CASTTTDAYEQYF
cdr3_nt: TGTGCCAGCACCACGACGGACGCCTACGAGCAGTACTTC

cdr3_length: 17
j_call: TRBJ2-2
d_call: TRBD2
v_call: TRBV9
clone_size: NA
cdr3_aa: CASSVDGTSEYTGELFF
cdr3_nt: TGTGCCAGCAGCGTCGACGGGACTAGCGAATACACCGGGGAGCTGTTTTTT

cdr3_length: 14
j_call: TRBJ2-2
d_call: NA
v_call: TRBV3-1
clone_size: few
cdr3_aa: CASSQGGFTGELFF
cdr3_nt: TGTGCCAGCAGCCAAGGGGGGTTCACCGGGGAGCTGTTTTTT

cdr3_length: 16
j_call: TRBJ2-5
d_call: NA
v_call: TRBV6-1
clone_size: once
cdr3_aa: CASSEVPRDSGRDQYF
cdr3_nt: TGTGCCAGCAGTGAAGTGCCCCGGGACTCCGGTAGGGACCAGTACTTC

cdr3_length: 14
j_call: TRBJ1-1
d_call: NA
v_call: TRBV30
clone_size: few
cdr3_aa: CAWSRGSMNTEAFF
cdr3_nt: TGTGCCTGGAGTAGGGGTAGCATGAACACTGAAGCTTTCTTT

cdr3_length: 13
j_call: TRBJ2-3
d_call: NA
v_call: TRBV20-1
clone_size: NA
cdr3_aa: CSARETRTDTQYF
cdr3_nt: TGCAGTGCTAGAGAGACTAGAACAGATACGCAGTATTTT

cdr3_length: 13
j_call: TRBJ1-1
d_call: NA
v_call: TRBV10-3
clone_size: medium-sized
cdr3_aa: CAISESADTEAFF
cdr3_nt: TGTGCCATCAGTGAGTCGGCCGACACTGAAGCTTTCTTT

cdr3_length: 14
j_call: TRBJ1-2
d_call: TRBD1
v_call: TRBV28
clone_size: medium-sized
cdr3_aa: CATSTTTGMYGYTF
cdr3_nt: TGTGCCACCTCAACTACGACAGGGATGTATGGCTACACCTTC

cdr3_length: 13
j_call: TRBJ2-1
d_call: NA
v_call: TRBV6-2/TRBV6-3
clone_size: NA
cdr3_aa: CASRDGGNWEQFF
cdr3_nt: TGTGCCAGCAGGGATGGGGGCAATTGGGAGCAGTTCTTC

cdr3_length: 14
j_call: TRBJ2-7
d_call: TRBD2
v_call: TRBV11-2
clone_size: NA
cdr3_aa: CASSLDGVAGVLYF
cdr3_nt: TGTGCCAGCAGCTTAGACGGGGTAGCGGGGGTTTTGTACTTC

cdr3_length: 14
j_call: TRBJ1-4
d_call: TRBD1
v_call: TRBV5-4
clone_size: many
cdr3_aa: CASSSDRGYGKLFF
cdr3_nt: TGTGCCAGCAGCTCTGACAGGGGCTATGGGAAACTGTTTTTT

cdr3_length: 12
j_call: TRBJ2-7
d_call: TRBD1
v_call: TRBV20-1
clone_size: few
cdr3_aa: CSAVTGGYEQYF
cdr3_nt: TGCAGTGCCGTGACAGGGGGATACGAGCAGTACTTC

cdr3_length: 15
j_call: TRBJ1-1
d_call: NA
v_call: TRBV5-5
clone_size: once
cdr3_aa: CASITGFRGGTEAFF
cdr3_nt: TGTGCCAGCATCACGGGCTTCCGGGGGGGAACTGAAGCTTTCTTT

cdr3_length: 11
j_call: TRBJ1-2
d_call: NA
v_call: TRBV18
clone_size: medium-sized
cdr3_aa: CASSPGGGYTF
cdr3_nt: TGTGCCAGCTCACCGGGTGGAGGCTACACCTTC

cdr3_length: 15
j_call: TRBJ1-3
d_call: NA
v_call: TRBV7-9
clone_size: few
cdr3_aa: CASSLSAGEINTIYF
cdr3_nt: TGTGCCAGCAGCTTATCGGCAGGGGAGATAAACACCATATATTTT

cdr3_length: 15
j_call: TRBJ1-6
d_call: NA
v_call: TRBV18
clone_size: medium-sized
cdr3_aa: CASSPQGVQHSPLHF
cdr3_nt: TGTGCCAGCTCACCACAGGGGGTTCAACATTCACCCCTCCACTTT

cdr3_length: 14
j_call: TRBJ2-3
d_call: TRBD2
v_call: TRBV20-1
clone_size: NA
cdr3_aa: CSAVRTSGRDTQYF
cdr3_nt: TGCAGTGCCGTCCGCACTAGCGGGAGAGATACGCAGTATTTT

cdr3_length: 16
j_call: TRBJ1-2
d_call: NA
v_call: TRBV18
clone_size: medium-sized
cdr3_aa: CASSPIDRDGNYGYTF
cdr3_nt: TGTGCCAGCTCACCGATCGACCGGGACGGGAACTATGGCTACACCTTC

cdr3_length: 16
j_call: TRBJ1-1
d_call: TRBD1
v_call: TRBV6-1
clone_size: medium-sized
cdr3_aa: CASRPRTGVKNTEAFF
cdr3_nt: TGTGCCAGCAGACCCCGGACAGGGGTGAAGAACACTGAAGCTTTCTTT

cdr3_length: 15
j_call: TRBJ1-4
d_call: NA
v_call: TRBV27
clone_size: medium-sized
cdr3_aa: CASSPSGQGSEKLFF
cdr3_nt: TGTGCCAGCAGCCCCTCGGGGCAGGGATCGGAAAAACTGTTTTTT

cdr3_length: 12
j_call: TRBJ1-4
d_call: NA
v_call: TRBV6-2/TRBV6-3
clone_size: medium-sized
cdr3_aa: CASSNSYEKLFF
cdr3_nt: TGTGCCAGCAGCAACAGCTATGAAAAACTGTTTTTT

cdr3_length: 19
j_call: TRBJ2-3
d_call: TRBD2
v_call: TRBV27
clone_size: medium-sized
cdr3_aa: CASSRFGTSGRFRADTQYF
cdr3_nt: TGTGCCAGCAGCCGATTTGGGACTAGCGGGAGGTTTCGTGCAGATACGCAGTATTTT

cdr3_length: 16
j_call: TRBJ2-1
d_call: TRBD2
v_call: TRBV20-1
clone_size: medium-sized
cdr3_aa: CSARGAGTSGYNEQFF
cdr3_nt: TGCAGTGCTAGAGGTGCCGGGACTAGCGGTTACAATGAGCAGTTCTTC

cdr3_length: 14
j_call: TRBJ2-7
d_call: TRBD2
v_call: TRBV7-9
clone_size: few
cdr3_aa: CASSLVLAGDEQYF
cdr3_nt: TGTGCCAGCAGCTTAGTACTAGCGGGGGACGAGCAGTACTTC

cdr3_length: 13
j_call: TRBJ1-2
d_call: NA
v_call: TRBV12-3/TRBV12-4
clone_size: many
cdr3_aa: CASSLGQKGGYTF
cdr3_nt: TGTGCCAGCAGTTTAGGGCAGAAAGGTGGCTACACCTTC

cdr3_length: 16
j_call: TRBJ2-7
d_call: NA
v_call: TRBV5-1
clone_size: NA
cdr3_aa: CASSLVLSGNSYEQYF
cdr3_nt: TGCGCCAGCAGCTTGGTTTTGTCAGGGAACTCCTACGAGCAGTACTTC

cdr3_length: 14
j_call: TRBJ1-2
d_call: TRBD1
v_call: TRBV28
clone_size: medium-sized
cdr3_aa: CASSLFRQGRGYTF
cdr3_nt: TGTGCCAGCAGTCTATTTCGACAGGGTCGCGGCTACACCTTC

cdr3_length: 13
j_call: TRBJ2-4
d_call: TRBD1
v_call: TRBV6-6
clone_size: NA
cdr3_aa: CASSSTGFGIQYF
cdr3_nt: TGTGCCAGCAGTTCGACAGGGTTTGGCATTCAGTACTTC

cdr3_length: 15
j_call: TRBJ2-2
d_call: TRBD1
v_call: TRBV7-9
clone_size: medium-sized
cdr3_aa: CASSTQGSKAGELFF
cdr3_nt: TGTGCCAGCAGCACACAGGGGAGCAAGGCCGGGGAGCTGTTTTTT

cdr3_length: 14
j_call: TRBJ2-5
d_call: NA
v_call: TRBV3-1
clone_size: few
cdr3_aa: CASSFYALQETQYF
cdr3_nt: TGTGCCAGCAGCTTCTACGCCCTCCAAGAGACCCAGTACTTC

cdr3_length: 13
j_call: TRBJ1-5
d_call: NA
v_call: TRBV19
clone_size: medium-sized
cdr3_aa: CASAPGTNQPQHF
cdr3_nt: TGTGCCAGTGCGCCGGGAACAAATCAGCCCCAGCATTTT

cdr3_length: 13
j_call: TRBJ2-7
d_call: NA
v_call: TRBV20-1
clone_size: many
cdr3_aa: CSASRAPTYEQYF
cdr3_nt: TGCAGTGCTTCTCGGGCGCCCACCTACGAGCAGTACTTC

cdr3_length: 13
j_call: TRBJ2-2
d_call: NA
v_call: TRBV20-1
clone_size: medium-sized
cdr3_aa: CSAARRTGGELFF
cdr3_nt: TGCAGTGCTGCGAGGCGAACTGGGGGGGAGCTGTTTTTT

cdr3_length: 15
j_call: TRBJ1-2
d_call: NA
v_call: TRBV7-2
clone_size: medium-sized
cdr3_aa: CASSLSEAPNYGYTF
cdr3_nt: TGTGCCAGCAGCTTGTCTGAGGCCCCCAACTATGGCTACACCTTC

cdr3_length: 15
j_call: TRBJ2-7
d_call: TRBD1
v_call: TRBV7-3
clone_size: NA
cdr3_aa: CASSLVGTGSYEQYF
cdr3_nt: TGTGCCAGCAGCTTAGTTGGGACAGGGTCCTACGAGCAGTACTTC

cdr3_length: 16
j_call: TRBJ1-4
d_call: NA
v_call: TRBV6-1
clone_size: medium-sized
cdr3_aa: CASSVDPGWSNEKLFF
cdr3_nt: TGTGCCAGCAGTGTAGACCCAGGTTGGAGTAATGAAAAACTGTTTTTT

cdr3_length: 13
j_call: TRBJ1-2
d_call: NA
v_call: TRBV7-2
clone_size: medium-sized
cdr3_aa: CASSRGRPYGYTF
cdr3_nt: TGTGCCAGCTCCCGCGGGAGACCCTATGGCTACACCTTC

cdr3_length: 17
j_call: TRBJ1-4
d_call: TRBD1
v_call: TRBV7-9
clone_size: NA
cdr3_aa: CASSPGQTTRNNEKLFF
cdr3_nt: TGTGCCAGCAGCCCGGGACAGACTACTCGTAATAATGAAAAACTGTTTTTT

cdr3_length: 12
j_call: TRBJ2-5
d_call: NA
v_call: TRBV12-3/TRBV12-4
clone_size: NA
cdr3_aa: CASGLVSETQYF
cdr3_nt: TGTGCTAGTGGTTTGGTTTCAGAGACCCAGTACTTC

cdr3_length: 16
j_call: TRBJ1-6
d_call: NA
v_call: TRBV9
clone_size: NA
cdr3_aa: CASSVDPWALNSPLHF
cdr3_nt: TGTGCCAGCAGCGTAGATCCTTGGGCACTAAATTCACCCCTCCACTTT